This T cell receptor (beta chain) was identified during a study of post-analysis software for immune sequencing data. General study results and limits: Significantly decreased normalized Chao1 diversity was recorded for multiple sclerosis patients relative to controls. Patients showed TRBV5-6, TRBV5-1 and TRBV20-1 among five TRBV segments more frequent than in controls. Samples from one preparation batch, clustered by F measure, grouped strongly together.

The table lists this clonotype with a few counts. Its target is unknown. The V end was cut by 0 bases, the J end by 5 bases, with 17 bases between. Germline lookup yields CDR1 DFQATT and CDR2 SNEGSKA (reference sequence). The CDR3 has 15 amino acids. TCR beta libraries were prepared from cDNA with unique molecular identifiers. T cells, about 0.95 to 10 million of them, yielded about 500,000 cDNA molecules. In TCRdb, the PCR reads were re-called with MiXCR into one record per CDR3 protein. Of around 150,000 distinct CDR3 sequences in the sample, about 34% were seen once. The chain joins TRBV20-1 to TRBJ2-7, with a weak D call TRBD1 (5 bases). The source material was blood, sampled after autologous hematopoietic stem cell transplantation. This TCR was sampled from a girl aged 10 to 17 with multiple sclerosis. For the CDR3, the DNA is TGCAGTGCTAGAGATTTGGGGCAGATAATCGACGAGCAGTACTTC. Translating gives CSARDLGQIIDEQYF.